The 7 T cell receptor beta chains below all came from one sample that was sequenced in a study of monozygotic twins with inflammatory bowel disease. TCRdb reworked the 5' RACE reads into one entry per CDR3 protein, no DNA. The sample data list about 300,000 distinct CDR3 sequences. What was sequenced was blood. The origin of the receptors is a human donor with ulcerative colitis or Crohn's disease, or a healthy co-twin of an affected twin (not recorded which).

The V and J genes are TRBV7-3 and TRBJ2-1; the TCRdb D gene call, TRBD1, has no DNA to confirm it. The CDR3 length is 13 residues. Germline V gene data show CDR1 as SGHTA and CDR2 as FQGTGA. CDR3 in amino acids: CASSFLTVSEQFF. Full variable domain (missing parts from reference TRBV7-3 and TRBJ2-1): GAGVSQTPSNKVTEKGKYVELRCDPISGHTALYWYRQSLGQGPEFLIYFQGTGAADDSGLPNDRFFAVRPEGSVSTLKIQRTERGDSAVYLCASSFLTVSEQFFGPGTRLTVL.

The rearrangement uses TRBV11-3 and TRBJ2-1; lacking DNA, the TRBD1 call made by TCRdb goes unchecked. Germline V gives CDR1 SGHNT, CDR2 YENEEA. This CDR3 is 12 amino acids long. CDR3 sequence reads: CASSKQGDEQFF.

J is TRBJ1-2 and V is TRBV3-1. The CDR3 is 14 residues long. Per germline, CDR1 LGHDT and CDR2 YNNKEL (reference sequence). The chain's CDR3 is CASSLLLAAGGYTF. The full variable domain, its missing parts supplied by reference TRBV3-1 and TRBJ1-2, is DTAVSQTPKYLVTQMGNDKSIKCEQNLGHDTMYWYKQDSKKFLKIMFSYNNKELIINETVPNRFSPKSPDKAHLNLHINSLELGDSAVYFCASSLLLAAGGYTFGSGTRLTVV.

This chain uses TRBV5-1 with TRBJ2-1; TCRdb proposes TRBD1, but this gene call is untestable without DNA. CDR1 and CDR2 from the germline V gene are SGHRS and YFSETQ. The CDR3 sequence is 13 residues long. CDR3 loop: CASSLEWNPPEFF. The whole variable domain, filled in from reference TRBV5-1 and TRBJ2-1, reads KAGVTQTPRYLIKTRGQQVTLSCSPISGHRSVSWYQQTPGQGLQFLFEYFSETQRNKGNFPGRFSGRQFSNSRSEMNVSTLELGDSALYLCASSLEWNPPEFFGPGTRLTVL.

The genes are TRBV11-1 and TRBJ2-7; the D call from TCRdb, TRBD2, cannot be confirmed without DNA. The length of the CDR3 is 20 residues. Germline V gene sequence: CDR1 SGHAT, CDR2 FQDESV (reference sequence). The CDR3 protein is CASSPYVASSGGPSSYEQYF.

The chain combines TRBV5-1 with TRBJ2-3. The CDR3 has 14 residues. Germline CDR1 and CDR2: SGHRS and YFSETQ. CDR3: CASTVARDTDTQYF.

V usage is TRBV24-1 and J usage is TRBJ2-7; TCRdb's D gene call, TRBD1, goes unchecked for lack of DNA. Germline CDR1 and CDR2: KGHDR and SFDVKD. The CDR3 runs to 12 residues. The CDR3 is CATRFRAYEQYF.